What follows describes a single TCR beta chain. From germline, CDR1 is SGDLS and CDR2 YYNGEE. J gave up 1 base and V 4 bases, and 7 bases lay outside the gene matches. CDR3 length: 16 residues. Sequencing was performed with immunoSEQ multiplex PCR; in TCRdb, only in-frame clones are kept and a portion is missing. The sample records about 120,000 clones, just over 70% being singletons. The data were obtained in a study of blood T cell repertoires in COVID-19. About the study: Samples taken during acute and convalescent COVID-19 were collected in the United States, Italy and Spain. Sources were T cells, B-cell-depleted T cells, or PBMCs; the material itself was cDNA or gDNA.

The source of this sequence is a human donor with acute or convalescent COVID-19. The donor label of this sample is uncertain. The specimen was peripheral blood. The chain has TRBV9 and TRBJ2-3; 9 bases match TRBD1. CDR3 region: CASSPRTGGGTDTQYF. The CDR3 region has the DNA TGTGCCAGCAGCCCGAGAACAGGGGGCGGCACAGATACGCAGTATTTT.